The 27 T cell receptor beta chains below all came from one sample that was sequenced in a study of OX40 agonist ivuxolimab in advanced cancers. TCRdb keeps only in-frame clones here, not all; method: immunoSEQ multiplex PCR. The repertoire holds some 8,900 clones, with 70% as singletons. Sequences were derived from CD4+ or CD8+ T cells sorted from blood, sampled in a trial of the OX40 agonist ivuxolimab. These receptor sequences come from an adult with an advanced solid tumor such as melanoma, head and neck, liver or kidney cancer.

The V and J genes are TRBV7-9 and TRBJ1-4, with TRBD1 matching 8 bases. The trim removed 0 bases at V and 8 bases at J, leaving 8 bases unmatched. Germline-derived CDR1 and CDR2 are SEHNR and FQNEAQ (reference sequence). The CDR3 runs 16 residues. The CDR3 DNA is TGTGCCAGCAGCTTAGCGCGGGCAGGGGGCGACGAAAAACTGTTTTTT. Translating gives CASSLARAGGDEKLFF.

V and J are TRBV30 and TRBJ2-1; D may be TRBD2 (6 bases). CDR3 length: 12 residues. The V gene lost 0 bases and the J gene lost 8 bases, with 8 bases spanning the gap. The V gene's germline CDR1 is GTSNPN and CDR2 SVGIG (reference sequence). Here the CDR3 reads CAWSVWEDEQFF. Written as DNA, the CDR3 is TGTGCCTGGAGTGTCTGGGAGGATGAGCAGTTCTTC.

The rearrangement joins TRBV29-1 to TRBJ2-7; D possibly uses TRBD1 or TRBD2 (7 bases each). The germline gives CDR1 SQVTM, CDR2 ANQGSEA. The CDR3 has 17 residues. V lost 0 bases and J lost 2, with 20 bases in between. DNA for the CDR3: TGCAGCGTTGAAGATTGGTCTGGGCAGGGGGGGGCCTACGAGCAGTACTTC. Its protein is CSVEDWSGQGGAYEQYF.

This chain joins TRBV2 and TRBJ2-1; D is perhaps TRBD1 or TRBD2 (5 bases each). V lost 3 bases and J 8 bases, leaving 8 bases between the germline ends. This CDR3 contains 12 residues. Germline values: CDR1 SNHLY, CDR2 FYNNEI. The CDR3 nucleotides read TGTGCCAGCAGTGACAGAGGGGATGAGCAGTTCTTC. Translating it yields CASSDRGDEQFF.

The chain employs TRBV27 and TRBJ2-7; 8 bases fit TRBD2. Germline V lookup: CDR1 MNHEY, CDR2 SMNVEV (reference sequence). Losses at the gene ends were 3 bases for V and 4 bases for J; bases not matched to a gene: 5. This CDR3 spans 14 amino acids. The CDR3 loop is CASSFELAGYEQYF. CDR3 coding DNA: TGTGCCAGCAGTTTTGAGCTAGCGGGTTACGAGCAGTACTTC.

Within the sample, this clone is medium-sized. CDR3 in DNA: TGTGCCACCAGCAGACGGGGCACCGGGGAGCTGTTTTTT. Translated: CATSRRGTGELFF. The chain links TRBV15 to TRBJ2-2, with D perhaps matching TRBD2 (5 bases). The V gene lost 2 bases and the J gene lost 4 bases, with 5 bases spanning the gap. The germline V gene has CDR1 LNHNV and CDR2 YYDKDF (reference sequence). The CDR3 runs 13 residues.

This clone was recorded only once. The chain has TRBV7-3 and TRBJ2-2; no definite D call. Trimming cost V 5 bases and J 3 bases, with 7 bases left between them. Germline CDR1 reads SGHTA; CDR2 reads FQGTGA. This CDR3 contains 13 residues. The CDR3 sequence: CASSIQDTGELFF. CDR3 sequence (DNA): TGTGCCAGCAGCATCCAGGACACCGGGGAGCTGTTTTTT.

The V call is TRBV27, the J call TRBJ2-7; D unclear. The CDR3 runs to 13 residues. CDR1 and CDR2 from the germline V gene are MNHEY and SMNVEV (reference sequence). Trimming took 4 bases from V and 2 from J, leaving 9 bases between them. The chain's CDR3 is CASSSGPAYEQYF. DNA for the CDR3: TGTGCCAGCAGTTCCGGACCTGCCTACGAGCAGTACTTC.

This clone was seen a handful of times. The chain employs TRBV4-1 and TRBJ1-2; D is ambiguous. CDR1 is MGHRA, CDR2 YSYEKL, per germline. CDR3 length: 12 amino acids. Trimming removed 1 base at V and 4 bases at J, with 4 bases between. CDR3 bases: TGCGCCAGCAGCCAAGCTGCCTATGGCTACACCTTC. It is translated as CASSQAAYGYTF.

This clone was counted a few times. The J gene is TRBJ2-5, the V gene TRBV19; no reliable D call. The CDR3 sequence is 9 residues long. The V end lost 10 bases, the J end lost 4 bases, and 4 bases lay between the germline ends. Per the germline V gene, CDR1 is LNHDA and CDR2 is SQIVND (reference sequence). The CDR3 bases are TGTGCCACCACAGAGACCCAGTACTTC. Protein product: CATTETQYF.

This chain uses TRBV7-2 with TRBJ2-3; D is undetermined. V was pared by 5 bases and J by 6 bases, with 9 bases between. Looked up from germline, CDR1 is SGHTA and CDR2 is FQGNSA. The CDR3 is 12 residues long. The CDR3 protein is CASSAARDTQYF. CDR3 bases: TGTGCCAGCAGCGCAGCACGGGATACGCAGTATTTT.

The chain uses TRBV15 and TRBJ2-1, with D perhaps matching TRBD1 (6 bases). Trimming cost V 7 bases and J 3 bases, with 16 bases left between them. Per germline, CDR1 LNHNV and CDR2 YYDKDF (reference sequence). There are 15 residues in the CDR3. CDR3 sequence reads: CATNARDTNYNEQFF. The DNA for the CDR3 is TGTGCCACCAATGCCCGGGACACAAACTACAATGAGCAGTTCTTC.

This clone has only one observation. CDR3 bases: TGTGCCAGCAGTTACACAGGGGCCGTCTACGAGCAGTACTTC. It is translated as CASSYTGAVYEQYF. The V call is TRBV27, the J call TRBJ2-7, with 7 bases identical to TRBD1. The CDR3 contains 14 residues. Germline CDR1 is MNHEY and CDR2 is SMNVEV (reference sequence). The V segment lost 4 bases and the J segment 3 bases; nucleotides outside the gene matches: 6.

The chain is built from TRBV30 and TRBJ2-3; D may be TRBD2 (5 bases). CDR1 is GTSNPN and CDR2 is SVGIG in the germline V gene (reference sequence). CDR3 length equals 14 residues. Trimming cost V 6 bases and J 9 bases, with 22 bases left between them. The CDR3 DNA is TGTGCCTGCACTGATATCCCAAGGCGGGTGACGCAGTATTTT. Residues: CACTDIPRRVTQYF.

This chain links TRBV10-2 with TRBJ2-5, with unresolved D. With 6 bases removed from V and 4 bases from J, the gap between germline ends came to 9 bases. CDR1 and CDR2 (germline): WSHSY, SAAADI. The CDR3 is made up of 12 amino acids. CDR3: CASRLTPETQYF. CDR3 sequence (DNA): TGCGCCAGCAGACTAACCCCAGAGACCCAGTACTTC.

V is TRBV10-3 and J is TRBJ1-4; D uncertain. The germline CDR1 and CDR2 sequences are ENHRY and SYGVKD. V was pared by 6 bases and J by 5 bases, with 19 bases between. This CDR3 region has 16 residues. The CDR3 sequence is CAISDPLAASNEKLFF. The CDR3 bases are TGTGCCATCAGCGATCCACTAGCAGCGAGCAATGAAAAACTGTTTTTT.

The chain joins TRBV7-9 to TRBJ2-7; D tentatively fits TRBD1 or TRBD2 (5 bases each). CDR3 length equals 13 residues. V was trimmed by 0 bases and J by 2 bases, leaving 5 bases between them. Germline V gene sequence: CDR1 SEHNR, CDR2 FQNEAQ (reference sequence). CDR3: CASSLAGAYEQYF. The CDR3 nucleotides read TGTGCCAGCAGCTTAGCGGGGGCCTACGAGCAGTACTTC.

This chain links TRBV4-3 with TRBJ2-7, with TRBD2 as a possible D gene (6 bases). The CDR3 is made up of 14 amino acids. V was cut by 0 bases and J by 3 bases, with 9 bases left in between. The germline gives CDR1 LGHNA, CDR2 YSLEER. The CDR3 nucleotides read TGCGCCAGCAGCCAAGATCGGCGGGGCTACGAGCAGTACTTC. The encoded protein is CASSQDRRGYEQYF.

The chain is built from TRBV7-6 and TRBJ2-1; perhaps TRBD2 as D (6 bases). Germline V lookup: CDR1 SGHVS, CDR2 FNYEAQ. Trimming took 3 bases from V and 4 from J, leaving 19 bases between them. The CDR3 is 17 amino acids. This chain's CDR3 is CASSFSTPTSRYNEQFF. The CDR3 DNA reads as TGTGCCAGCAGCTTTTCGACCCCCACTAGCAGATACAATGAGCAGTTCTTC.

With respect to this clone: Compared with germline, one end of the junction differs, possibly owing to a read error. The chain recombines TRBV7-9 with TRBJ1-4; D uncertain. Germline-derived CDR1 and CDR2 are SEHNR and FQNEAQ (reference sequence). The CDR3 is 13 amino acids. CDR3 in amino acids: CASSLKGRPDWYF. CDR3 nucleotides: TGTGCCAGCAGCTTAAAGGGTAGGCCGGACTGGTATTTT.

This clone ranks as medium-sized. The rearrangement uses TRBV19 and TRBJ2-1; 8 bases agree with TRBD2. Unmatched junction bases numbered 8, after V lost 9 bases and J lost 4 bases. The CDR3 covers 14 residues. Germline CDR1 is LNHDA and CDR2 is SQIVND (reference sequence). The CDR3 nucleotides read TGTGCCAGCGCCCCGAGCGGGGGTTACAATGAGCAGTTCTTC. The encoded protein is CASAPSGGYNEQFF. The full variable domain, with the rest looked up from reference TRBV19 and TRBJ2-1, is DGGITQSPKYLFRKEGQNVTLSCEQNLNHDAMYWYRQDPGQGLRLIYYSQIVNDFQKGDIAEGYSVSREKKESFPLTVTSAQKNPTAFYLCASAPSGGYNEQFFGPGTRLTVL.

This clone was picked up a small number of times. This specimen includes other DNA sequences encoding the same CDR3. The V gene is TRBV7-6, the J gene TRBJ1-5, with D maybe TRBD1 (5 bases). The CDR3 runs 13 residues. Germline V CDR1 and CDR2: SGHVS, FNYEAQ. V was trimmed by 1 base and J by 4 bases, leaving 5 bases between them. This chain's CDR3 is CASSLDRNQPQHF. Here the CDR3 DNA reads TGTGCCAGCAGCTTAGACAGGAATCAGCCCCAGCATTTT. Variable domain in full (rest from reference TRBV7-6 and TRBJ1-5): GAGVSQSPRYKVTKRGQDVALRCDPISGHVSLYWYRQALGQGPEFLTYFNYEAQQDKSGLPNDRFSAERPEGSISTLTIQRTEQRDSAMYRCASSLDRNQPQHFGDGTRLSIL.

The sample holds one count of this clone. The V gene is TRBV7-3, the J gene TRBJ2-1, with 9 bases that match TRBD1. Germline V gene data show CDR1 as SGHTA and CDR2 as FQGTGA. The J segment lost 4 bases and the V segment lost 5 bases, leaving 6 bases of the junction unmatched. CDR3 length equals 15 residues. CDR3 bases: TGTGCCAGCAGCACACAGGGGGCAAGGTACAATGAGCAGTTCTTC. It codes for CASSTQGARYNEQFF.

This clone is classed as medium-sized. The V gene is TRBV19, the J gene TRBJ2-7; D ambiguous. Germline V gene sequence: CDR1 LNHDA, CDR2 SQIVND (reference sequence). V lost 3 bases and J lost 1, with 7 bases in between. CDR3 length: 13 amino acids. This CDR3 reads CASSIGPSYEQYF. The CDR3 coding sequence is TGTGCCAGTAGTATTGGGCCGTCCTACGAGCAGTACTTC.

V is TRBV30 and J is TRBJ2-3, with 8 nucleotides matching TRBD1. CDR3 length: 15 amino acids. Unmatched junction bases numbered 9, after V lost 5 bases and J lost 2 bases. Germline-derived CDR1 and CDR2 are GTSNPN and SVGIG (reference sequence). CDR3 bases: TGTGCCTGGGACCCCGGGACAGGATTCACAGATACGCAGTATTTT. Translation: CAWDPGTGFTDTQYF.

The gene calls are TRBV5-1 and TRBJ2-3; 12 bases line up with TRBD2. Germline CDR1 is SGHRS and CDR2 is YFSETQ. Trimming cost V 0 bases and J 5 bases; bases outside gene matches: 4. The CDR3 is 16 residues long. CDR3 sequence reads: CASSLAGGLAGDTQYF. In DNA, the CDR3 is TGCGCCAGCAGCTTGGCCGGGGGACTAGCGGGAGATACGCAGTATTTT.

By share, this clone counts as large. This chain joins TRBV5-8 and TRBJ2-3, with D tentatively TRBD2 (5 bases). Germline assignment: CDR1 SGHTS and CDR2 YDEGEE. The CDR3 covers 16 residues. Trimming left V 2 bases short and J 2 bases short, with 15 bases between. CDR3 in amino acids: CASSFPPGTLTDTQYF. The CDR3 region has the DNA TGTGCCAGCAGCTTCCCCCCGGGAACACTCACAGATACGCAGTATTTT.